This T cell receptor (beta chain) emerged from a study of PD-L1 blockade in urothelial cancer. Study-level information: Timepoints chosen for blood analysis were 3 weeks (second dose) and 6 weeks after treatment start.

TCRdb's copy holds only in-frame clones and misses some; the assay was immunoSEQ multiplex PCR. This table holds around 100,000 clones, over 80% found once. The CDR3 sequence is 15 residues long. Trimming took off 1 base at V and 4 bases at J, with 11 bases between the two ends. The V gene's germline CDR1 is LGHNT and CDR2 FRNRAP. Sequencing used PBMCs, obtained around atezolizumab (anti-PD-L1) treatment. This chain uses TRBV12-5 with TRBJ1-5; D ambiguous. This clonotype was obtained from a woman aged 80 or over with urothelial cancer. The chain's CDR3 is CASGLERQTNQPQHF. The DNA for the CDR3 is TGTGCTAGTGGTTTGGAGCGGCAGACAAATCAGCCCCAGCATTTT.